This T cell receptor beta chain was identified during a study of shared clonotypes between healthy human individuals. Using immunoSEQ multiplex PCR, the repertoire was profiled, and TCRdb retains in-frame clones only, with some absent. The sample comprises about 2.5 million clones, about nine tenths of which are singletons, and 0.37% rests with the top ten. This TCR derives from a man aged 18 to 30 in good health. Some clones in this sample may be carry-over from other donors' samples. The sample comprised naive CD4+ T cells from PBMCs. As for subset: CD45RA+ positively selected.

The CDR3 loop reads CASSYTGRNYGYTF. The CDR3 nucleotides read TGTGCCAGCAGTTACACCGGACGGAACTATGGCTACACCTTC. The V and J genes are TRBV6-5 and TRBJ1-2; D unclear. V dropped 2 bases and J dropped 2 bases, with 9 bases sitting between them. The CDR3 is 14 residues long. Germline values: CDR1 MNHEY, CDR2 SVGAGI.